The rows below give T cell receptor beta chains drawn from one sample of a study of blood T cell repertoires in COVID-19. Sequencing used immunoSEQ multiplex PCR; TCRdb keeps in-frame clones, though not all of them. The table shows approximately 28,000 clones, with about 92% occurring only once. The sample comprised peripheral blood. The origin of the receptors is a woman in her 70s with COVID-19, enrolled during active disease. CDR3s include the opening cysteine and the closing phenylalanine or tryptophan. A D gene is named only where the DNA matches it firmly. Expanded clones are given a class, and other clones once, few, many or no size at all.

cdr3_aa: CASLHPLAGSTEAFF; cdr3_nt: TGTGCCAGCCTTCACCCCCTGGCAGGGTCAACTGAAGCTTTCTTT; j_call: TRBJ1-1; d_call: NA; v_call: TRBV6-5; clone_size: NA
cdr3_aa: CASSLSAGGGVGELFF; cdr3_nt: TGTGCCAGCAGTTTATCGGCAGGGGGCGGTGTCGGGGAGCTGTTTTTT; j_call: TRBJ2-2; d_call: TRBD1; v_call: TRBV28; clone_size: NA
cdr3_aa: CASSYLQSTEAFF; cdr3_nt: TGTGCCAGCAGTTACCTACAGAGCACTGAAGCTTTCTTT; j_call: TRBJ1-1; d_call: NA; v_call: TRBV28; clone_size: NA
cdr3_aa: CASSLEGTAYGYTF; cdr3_nt: TGCGCCAGCAGCTTGGAAGGGACAGCATATGGCTACACCTTC; j_call: TRBJ1-2; d_call: TRBD1; v_call: TRBV5-1; clone_size: NA
cdr3_aa: CASSQVTGENTEAFF; cdr3_nt: TGTGCCAGCAGCCAAGTTACCGGAGAGAACACTGAAGCTTTCTTT; j_call: TRBJ1-1; d_call: NA; v_call: TRBV4-2; clone_size: NA
cdr3_aa: CASSPKAGGLGEQFF; cdr3_nt: TGTGCCAGCTCACCTAAAGCGGGAGGGCTGGGTGAGCAGTTCTTC; j_call: TRBJ2-1; d_call: TRBD2; v_call: TRBV18; clone_size: once
cdr3_aa: CASSIASALAGFYEQYF; cdr3_nt: TGTGCCAGTAGTATAGCATCGGCGCTAGCGGGTTTTTACGAGCAGTACTTC; j_call: TRBJ2-7; d_call: TRBD2; v_call: TRBV19; clone_size: NA
cdr3_aa: CASSPDRGLTNTEAFF; cdr3_nt: TGTGCCAGCTCCCCAGACAGGGGGCTTACGAACACTGAAGCTTTCTTT; j_call: TRBJ1-1; d_call: TRBD1; v_call: TRBV18; clone_size: NA
cdr3_aa: CASSLGGGRRRYNEQFF; cdr3_nt: TGTGCCAGCAGCCTAGGGGGGGGTAGGCGTAGATACAATGAGCAGTTCTTC; j_call: TRBJ2-1; d_call: NA; v_call: TRBV7-2; clone_size: NA
cdr3_aa: CASSPRTGRDQPQHF; cdr3_nt: TGTGCCAGCAGCCCCCGGACAGGGAGGGATCAGCCCCAGCATTTT; j_call: TRBJ1-5; d_call: TRBD1; v_call: TRBV7-2; clone_size: NA
cdr3_aa: CASSGQGWSGNTIYF; cdr3_nt: TGTGCCAGCAGCGGACAGGGGTGGTCTGGAAACACCATATATTTT; j_call: TRBJ1-3; d_call: TRBD1; v_call: TRBV6-5; clone_size: NA
cdr3_aa: CSASAGAGINYGYTF; cdr3_nt: TGCAGCGCGAGCGCAGGGGCCGGAATTAACTATGGCTACACCTTC; j_call: TRBJ1-2; d_call: NA; v_call: TRBV29-1; clone_size: NA
cdr3_aa: CASREDNSPLHF; cdr3_nt: TGTGCCAGCAGGGAGGATAATTCACCCCTCCACTTT; j_call: TRBJ1-6; d_call: NA; v_call: TRBV18; clone_size: NA
cdr3_aa: CASSPTSGVYNEQFF; cdr3_nt: TGTGCCAGCAGCCCCACTAGCGGGGTGTACAATGAGCAGTTCTTC; j_call: TRBJ2-1; d_call: TRBD2; v_call: TRBV2; clone_size: NA
cdr3_aa: CASSEARGTSGNEQYF; cdr3_nt: TGTGCCAGCAGTGAAGCAAGGGGGACTAGCGGGAACGAGCAGTACTTC; j_call: TRBJ2-7; d_call: TRBD2; v_call: TRBV6-1; clone_size: NA
cdr3_aa: CASSLRLAGAETQYF; cdr3_nt: TGTGCCAGCAGTCTCCGACTAGCGGGAGCCGAGACCCAGTACTTC; j_call: TRBJ2-5; d_call: TRBD2; v_call: TRBV28; clone_size: once
cdr3_aa: CASLDGLLSSLDGYTF; cdr3_nt: TGTGCCAGCCTGGACGGACTACTTTCAAGCCTCGATGGCTACACCTTC; j_call: TRBJ1-2; d_call: NA; v_call: TRBV2; clone_size: NA
cdr3_aa: CASSQAGGNTEAFF; cdr3_nt: TGTGCCAGCAGCCAAGCGGGGGGGAACACTGAAGCTTTCTTT; j_call: TRBJ1-1; d_call: NA; v_call: TRBV14; clone_size: NA
cdr3_aa: CASQDIPNTGELFF; cdr3_nt: TGTGCCAGCCAGGACATCCCGAACACCGGGGAGCTGTTTTTT; j_call: TRBJ2-2; d_call: NA; v_call: TRBV28; clone_size: NA
cdr3_aa: CASSLEGGQPQHF; cdr3_nt: TGTGCCAGCAGCTTAGAGGGGGGGCAGCCCCAGCATTTT; j_call: TRBJ1-5; d_call: NA; v_call: TRBV11-2; clone_size: NA
cdr3_aa: CASSVLVGAHTNEKLFF; cdr3_nt: TGTGCCAGCAGTGTACTTGTGGGAGCCCACACTAATGAAAAACTGTTTTTT; j_call: TRBJ1-4; d_call: NA; v_call: TRBV6-1; clone_size: NA
cdr3_aa: CASSLNIGRRESTDTQYF; cdr3_nt: TGTGCCAGCAGTCTAAATATCGGACGGCGGGAAAGCACAGATACGCAGTATTTT; j_call: TRBJ2-3; d_call: NA; v_call: TRBV6-2/TRBV6-3; clone_size: NA
cdr3_aa: CAWDRGKGTEAFF; cdr3_nt: TGTGCCTGGGACAGGGGTAAAGGGACTGAAGCTTTCTTT; j_call: TRBJ1-1; d_call: TRBD1; v_call: TRBV30; clone_size: NA
cdr3_aa: CASSANRGSYEQYF; cdr3_nt: TGTGCCAGCAGTGCTAACAGGGGCTCCTACGAGCAGTACTTC; j_call: TRBJ2-7; d_call: TRBD1; v_call: TRBV2; clone_size: NA
cdr3_aa: CASSAPVGQGKDNEQFF; cdr3_nt: TGTGCCAGCAGTGCCCCAGTAGGTCAGGGGAAGGACAATGAGCAGTTCTTC; j_call: TRBJ2-1; d_call: NA; v_call: TRBV25-1; clone_size: NA
cdr3_aa: CASSPLGRGVQETQYF; cdr3_nt: TGTGCCAGCAGCCCGCTCGGGAGGGGGGTCCAAGAGACCCAGTACTTC; j_call: TRBJ2-5; d_call: TRBD2; v_call: TRBV7-9; clone_size: NA
cdr3_aa: CSVEKTGAGGELFF; cdr3_nt: TGCAGCGTAGAAAAAACAGGAGCGGGCGGGGAGCTGTTTTTT; j_call: TRBJ2-2; d_call: NA; v_call: TRBV29-1; clone_size: NA
cdr3_aa: CAIGTVQETQYF; cdr3_nt: TGTGCCATTGGGACAGTCCAAGAGACCCAGTACTTC; j_call: TRBJ2-5; d_call: TRBD1; v_call: TRBV10-3; clone_size: NA